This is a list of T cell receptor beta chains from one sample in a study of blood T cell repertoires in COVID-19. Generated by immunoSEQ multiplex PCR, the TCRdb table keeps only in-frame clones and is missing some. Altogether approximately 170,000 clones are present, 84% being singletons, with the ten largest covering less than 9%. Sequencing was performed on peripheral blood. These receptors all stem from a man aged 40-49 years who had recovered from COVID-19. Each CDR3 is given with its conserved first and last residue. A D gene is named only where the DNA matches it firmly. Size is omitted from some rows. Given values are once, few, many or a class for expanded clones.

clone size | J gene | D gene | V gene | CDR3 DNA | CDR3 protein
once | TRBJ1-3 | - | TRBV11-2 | TGTGCCAGCAGCATTCTACAGGGAGCGCGTGGAAACACCATATATTTT | CASSILQGARGNTIYF
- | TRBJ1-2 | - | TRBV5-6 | TGTGCCAGCAGCTTCTCTCCCAGGGGCGATGGCTACACCTTC | CASSFSPRGDGYTF
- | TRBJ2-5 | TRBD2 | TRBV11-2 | TGTGCCAGCAGCCCTTCGGGCGGGGGGTTAAGGGAGACCCAGTACTTC | CASSPSGGGLRETQYF
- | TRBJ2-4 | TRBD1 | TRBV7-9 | TGTGCCAGCAGCTTGGGACAGGGGGATGTTCAGTACTTC | CASSLGQGDVQYF
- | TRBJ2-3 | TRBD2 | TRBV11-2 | TGTGCCAGCAGCTTAGCGGGAGGGCCCCCAGATACGCAGTATTTT | CASSLAGGPPDTQYF
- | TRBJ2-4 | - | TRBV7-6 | TGTGCCAGCAGCTTAGAAGCCGGGGCCAAAAACATTCAGTACTTC | CASSLEAGAKNIQYF
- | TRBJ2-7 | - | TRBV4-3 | TGCGCCAGCAGCCAATGGAGGGGAGGGGGTTACGAGCAGTACTTC | CASSQWRGGGYEQYF
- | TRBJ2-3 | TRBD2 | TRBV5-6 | TGTGCCAGCAGCTTAGCTAGCGGGAGGGCCCGGAGCACAGATACGCAGTATTTT | CASSLASGRARSTDTQYF
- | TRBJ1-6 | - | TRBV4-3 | TGCGCCAGCAGCCAAGATAGAGGCTCGTGGTCACCCCTCCACTTT | CASSQDRGSWSPLHF
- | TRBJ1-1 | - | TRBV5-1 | TGCGCCAGCAGCTTGGCGGGAGGTGAAGCTTTCTTT | CASSLAGGEAFF
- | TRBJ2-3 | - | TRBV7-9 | TGTGCCAGCAGCTCGCTCTTGGACTTTCTTACGCAGTATTTT | CASSSLLDFLTQYF
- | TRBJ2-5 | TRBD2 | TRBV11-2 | TGTGCCAGCAGCTTATCCCCCTCAAGACTAGCCTACGAGACCCAGTACTTC | CASSLSPSRLAYETQYF
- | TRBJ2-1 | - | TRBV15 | TGTGCCACCAGCAGAGATCGGCAGGACAATGAGCAGTTCTTC | CATSRDRQDNEQFF
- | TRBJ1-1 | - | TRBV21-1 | TGTGCCAGTCCGGGGGACCGTCCCGCTATGAACACTGAAGCTTTCTTT | CASPGDRPAMNTEAFF
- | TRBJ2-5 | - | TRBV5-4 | TGTGCCAGCAGCTTGGGCTGGCCTCAAGAGACCCAGTACTTC | CASSLGWPQETQYF
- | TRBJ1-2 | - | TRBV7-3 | TGTGCCAGCAGCTCCTCCGGGAGAAGTGGCTACACCTTC | CASSSSGRSGYTF
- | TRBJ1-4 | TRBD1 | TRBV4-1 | TGCGCCAGCAGCCAAGGGACAGGGGGTAGTGAAAAACTGTTTTTT | CASSQGTGGSEKLFF
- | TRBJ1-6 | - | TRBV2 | TGTGCCAGCAGCGTGACGACAGCACAGAATTCACCCCTCCACTTT | CASSVTTAQNSPLHF
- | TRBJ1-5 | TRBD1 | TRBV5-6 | TGTGCCAGCAGCTTGTTCGCAACAGGGGGACAGCCCCAGCATTTT | CASSLFATGGQPQHF
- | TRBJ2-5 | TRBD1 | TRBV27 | TGTGCCAGCAGGCCCTCCCGGACAGGTCCACAAGAGACCCAGTACTTC | CASRPSRTGPQETQYF
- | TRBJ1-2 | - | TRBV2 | TGTGCCAGCAGGGATGACATCCCGAATTGGAACTATGGCTACACCTTC | CASRDDIPNWNYGYTF
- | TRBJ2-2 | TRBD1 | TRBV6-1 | TGTGCCAGCAGTGAAAGGCGACAGGGAACCGGGGAGCTGTTTTTT | CASSERRQGTGELFF
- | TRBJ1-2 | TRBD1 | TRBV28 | TGTGCCACCCAACCGGGACAGGGCCCTGGCTACACCTTC | CATQPGQGPGYTF
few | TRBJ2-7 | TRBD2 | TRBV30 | TGTGCCTGGAGTGTAAGCCCAGCGGGGTCCTACGAGCAGTACTTC | CAWSVSPAGSYEQYF
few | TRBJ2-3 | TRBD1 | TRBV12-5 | TGTGCTAGTGGTTTGGGTGGACAGGGGAGGACAGATACGCAGTATTTT | CASGLGGQGRTDTQYF
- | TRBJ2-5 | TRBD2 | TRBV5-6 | TGTGCCAGCAGCCCGGGACTAGCGGGGGGAGAGACCCAGTACTTC | CASSPGLAGGETQYF
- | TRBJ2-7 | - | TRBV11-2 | TGTGCCAGCAGCTTACTTAGCGGAAGCTCCTACGAGCAGTACTTC | CASSLLSGSSYEQYF
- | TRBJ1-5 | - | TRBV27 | TGTGCCAGCAGTTTCGCGGATCAGCCCCAGCATTTT | CASSFADQPQHF
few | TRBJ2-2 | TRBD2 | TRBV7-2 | TGTGCCAGCAGCTTACCGGGGGGCGGGGAGCTGTTTTTT | CASSLPGGGELFF
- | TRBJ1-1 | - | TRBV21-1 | TGTGCCAGCAGCAGACGGACAGGGGCTCTTGACACTGAAGCTTTCTTT | CASSRRTGALDTEAFF
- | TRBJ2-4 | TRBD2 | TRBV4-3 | TGCGCCAGCAGCCGGGGAACGGGACTAGCGGAAGGGCAGTACTTC | CASSRGTGLAEGQYF
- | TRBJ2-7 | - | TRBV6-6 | TGTGCCAGCACCTACGCGGGTCCAGTATTCTACGAGCAGTACTTC | CASTYAGPVFYEQYF
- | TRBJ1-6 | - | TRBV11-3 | TGTGCCAGCAGCCTCACCAACATATATTCACCCCTCCACTTT | CASSLTNIYSPLHF
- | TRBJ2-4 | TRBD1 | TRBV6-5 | TGTGCCAGCTGGGGGACAGGGATAGCCAAAAACATTCAGTACTTC | CASWGTGIAKNIQYF
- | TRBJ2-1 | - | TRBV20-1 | TGCAGTGTGGGACAATCGAATGAGCAGTTCTTC | CSVGQSNEQFF
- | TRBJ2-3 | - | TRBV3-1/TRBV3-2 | TGTGCCAGCAGCCCGACCTGGGGCGCAGATACGCAGTATTTT | CASSPTWGADTQYF
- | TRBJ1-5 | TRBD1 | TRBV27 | TGTGCCAGCAGGGGACAGGGAAACCAGCCCCAGCATTTT | CASRGQGNQPQHF
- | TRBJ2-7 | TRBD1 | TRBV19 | TGTGCCAGTACCCCCGGGACAGGAGGCTACGAGCAGTACTTC | CASTPGTGGYEQYF
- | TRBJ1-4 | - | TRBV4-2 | TGTGCCAGCAGCCAAGAGGACGGGAAGAATGAAAAACTGTTTTTT | CASSQEDGKNEKLFF
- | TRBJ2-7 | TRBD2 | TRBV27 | TGTGCCAGCAGTTGGGGCCTTAGCGGGAGAATCCACGAGCAGTACTTC | CASSWGLSGRIHEQYF
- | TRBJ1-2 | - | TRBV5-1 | TGCGCCAGCAGCCGGGGGACCGCTTATGGCTACACCTTC | CASSRGTAYGYTF